The clone carrying this TCR beta chain has a count of ten or more. Its specificity is unknown. Each patient went into thyroid surgery without having received any treatment. Through MiXCR, TCRdb re-clonotyped the PCR reads. The sample includes over 20,000 clones, 15% to 17% of them seen just once. These data come from a study of metastatic and nonmetastatic thyroid tumors. Study as a whole: Across blood and tumor or nodule tissue, repertoires from malignant and benign thyroid patients were compared with one another. Study findings and constraints: For both blood and tumor, malignant thyroid tumors reportedly showed significantly higher TCR beta diversity than benign nodules did.

Germline CDR1 and CDR2: DFQATT and SNEGSKA (reference sequence). The CDR3 has 14 residues. Deletions cut 0 bases from V and 6 bases from J, with 15 bases between. The clonotype comes from a female donor with papillary thyroid cancer or a benign thyroid nodule (not recorded which). Some clones in this sample may be carry-over from other donors' samples. The sequencing sample was made of blood. The chain uses TRBV20-1 and TRBJ2-7, with D perhaps matching TRBD2 (7 bases). DNA for the CDR3: TGCAGTGCTAGAGATCCTTCGGGGGGCCTCGAGCAGTACTTC. It codes for CSARDPSGGLEQYF.